This record covers a single T cell receptor beta chain. The data were obtained in a study of blood T cell repertoires in COVID-19. This CDR3 spans 12 amino acids. Looked up from germline, CDR1 is SQVTM and CDR2 is ANQGSEA. V shed 3 bases and J shed 4 bases, with 10 bases lying between them. The repertoire was sequenced with immunoSEQ multiplex PCR; TCRdb's copy has only in-frame clones and lacks some. The sample contains about 270,000 clones, about four fifths of which appear only once. The source is a woman aged 55-75 years with active or convalescent COVID-19. Sequencing input: peripheral blood. The rearrangement joins TRBV29-1 to TRBJ2-7; maybe TRBD2 (6 bases). The CDR3 nucleotides read TGCAGCGTTGATACAGCGGGTTACGAGCAGTACTTC. This codes for CSVDTAGYEQYF.